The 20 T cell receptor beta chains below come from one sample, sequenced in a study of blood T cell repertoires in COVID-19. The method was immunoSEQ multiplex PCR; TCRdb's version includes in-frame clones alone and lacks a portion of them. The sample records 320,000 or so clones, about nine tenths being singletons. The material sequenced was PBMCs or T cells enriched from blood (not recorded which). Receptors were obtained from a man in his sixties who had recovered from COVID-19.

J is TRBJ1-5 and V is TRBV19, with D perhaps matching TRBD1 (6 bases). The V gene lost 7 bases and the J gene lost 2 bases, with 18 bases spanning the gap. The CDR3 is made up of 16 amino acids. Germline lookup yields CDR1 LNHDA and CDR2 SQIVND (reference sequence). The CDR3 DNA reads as TGTGCCAGTAATTGGGGGGGCGGCACCGGCAATCAGCCCCAGCATTTT. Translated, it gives CASNWGGGTGNQPQHF.

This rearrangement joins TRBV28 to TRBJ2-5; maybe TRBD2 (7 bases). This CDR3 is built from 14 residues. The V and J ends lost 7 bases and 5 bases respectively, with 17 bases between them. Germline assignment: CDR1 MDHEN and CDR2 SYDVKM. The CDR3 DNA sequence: TGTGCCAGCAATTCCGGGGGGCGTCCTGAGACCCAGTACTTC. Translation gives CASNSGGRPETQYF.

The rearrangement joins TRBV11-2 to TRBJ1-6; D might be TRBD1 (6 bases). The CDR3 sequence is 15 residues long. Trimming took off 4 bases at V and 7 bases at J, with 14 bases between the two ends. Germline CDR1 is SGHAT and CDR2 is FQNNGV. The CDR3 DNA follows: TGTGCCAGCAGCTCCTGGACAGTAATGAATTCACCCCTCCACTTT. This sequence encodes CASSSWTVMNSPLHF.

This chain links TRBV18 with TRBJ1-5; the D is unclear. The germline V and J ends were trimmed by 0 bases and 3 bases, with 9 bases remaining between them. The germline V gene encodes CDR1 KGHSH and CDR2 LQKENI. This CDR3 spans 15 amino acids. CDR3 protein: CASSPPTGNNQPQHF. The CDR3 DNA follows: TGTGCCAGCTCACCACCTACGGGGAACAATCAGCCCCAGCATTTT.

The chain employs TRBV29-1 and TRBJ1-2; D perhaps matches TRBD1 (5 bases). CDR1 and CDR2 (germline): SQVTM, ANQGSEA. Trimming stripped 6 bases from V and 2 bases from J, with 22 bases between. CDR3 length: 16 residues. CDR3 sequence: CSVDRSGQGLNYGYTF. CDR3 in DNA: TGCAGCGTGGATCGGTCCGGGCAGGGATTAAACTATGGCTACACCTTC.

The DNA for the CDR3 is TGCGCCAGCAGCCTTACTCTCGATGAGCAGTTCTTC. Protein product: CASSLTLDEQFF. The V call is TRBV5-1, the J call TRBJ2-1; D is ambiguous. Germline CDR1 and CDR2: SGHRS and YFSETQ. The CDR3 has 12 amino acids. V was clipped by 4 bases and J by 8 bases, with 10 bases between them.

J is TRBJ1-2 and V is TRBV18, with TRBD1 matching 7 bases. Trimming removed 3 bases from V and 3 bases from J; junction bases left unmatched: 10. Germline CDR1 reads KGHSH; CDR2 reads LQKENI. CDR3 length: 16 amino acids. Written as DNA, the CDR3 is TGTGCCAGCTCACCGGAGCGAGGACAGGTAGACTATGGCTACACCTTC. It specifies CASSPERGQVDYGYTF.

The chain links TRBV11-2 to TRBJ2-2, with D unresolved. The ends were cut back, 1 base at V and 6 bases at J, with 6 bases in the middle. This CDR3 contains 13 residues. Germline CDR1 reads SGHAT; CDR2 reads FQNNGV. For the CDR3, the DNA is TGTGCCAGCAGCTTAGTGAGGTCCGGGGAGCTGTTTTTT. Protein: CASSLVRSGELFF.

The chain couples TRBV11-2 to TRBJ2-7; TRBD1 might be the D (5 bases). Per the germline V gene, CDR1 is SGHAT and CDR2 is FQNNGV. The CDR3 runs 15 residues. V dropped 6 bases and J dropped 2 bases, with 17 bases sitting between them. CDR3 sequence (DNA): TGTGCCAGCAGTCGACAGCAGGGTAGTGCCTACGAGCAGTACTTC. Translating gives CASSRQQGSAYEQYF.

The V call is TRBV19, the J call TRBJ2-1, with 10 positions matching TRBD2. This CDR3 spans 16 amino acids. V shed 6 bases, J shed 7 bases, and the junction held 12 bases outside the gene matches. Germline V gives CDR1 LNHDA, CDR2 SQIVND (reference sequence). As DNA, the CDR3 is TGTGCCAGTAGAGGGGGTGGGCTAGCGGGAGTAAATGAGCAGTTCTTC. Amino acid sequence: CASRGGGLAGVNEQFF.

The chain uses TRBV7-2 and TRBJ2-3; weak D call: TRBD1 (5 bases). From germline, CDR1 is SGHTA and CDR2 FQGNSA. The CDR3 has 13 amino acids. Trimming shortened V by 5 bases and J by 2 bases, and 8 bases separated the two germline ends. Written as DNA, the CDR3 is TGTGCCAGCAGCCGACAGAACACAGATACGCAGTATTTT. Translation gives CASSRQNTDTQYF.

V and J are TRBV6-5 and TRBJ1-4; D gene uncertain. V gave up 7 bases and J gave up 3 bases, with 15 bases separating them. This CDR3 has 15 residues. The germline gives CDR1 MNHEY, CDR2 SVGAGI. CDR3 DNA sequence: TGTGCCAGCAATCACCCCACCGGGGCTAATGAAAAACTGTTTTTT. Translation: CASNHPTGANEKLFF.

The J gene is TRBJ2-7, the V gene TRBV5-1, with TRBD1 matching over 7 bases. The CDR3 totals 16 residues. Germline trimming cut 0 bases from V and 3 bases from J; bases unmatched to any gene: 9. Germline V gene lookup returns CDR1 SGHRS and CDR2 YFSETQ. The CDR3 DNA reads TGCGCCAGCAGCTTGGACAGGGGAGTGGGGTACTACGAGCAGTACTTC. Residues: CASSLDRGVGYYEQYF.

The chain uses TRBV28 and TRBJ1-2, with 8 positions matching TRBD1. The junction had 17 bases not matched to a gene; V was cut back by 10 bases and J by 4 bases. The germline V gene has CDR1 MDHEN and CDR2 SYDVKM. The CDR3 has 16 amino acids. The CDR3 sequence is CATARGWQGAFYGYTF. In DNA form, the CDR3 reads TGTGCCACGGCTCGGGGATGGCAGGGGGCTTTCTATGGCTACACCTTC.

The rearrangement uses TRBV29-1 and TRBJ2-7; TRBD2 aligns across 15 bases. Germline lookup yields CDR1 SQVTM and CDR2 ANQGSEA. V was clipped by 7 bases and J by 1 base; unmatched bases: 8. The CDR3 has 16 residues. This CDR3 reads CSGAGLAGGPSYEQYF. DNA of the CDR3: TGCAGCGGTGCCGGACTAGCGGGAGGGCCGTCCTACGAGCAGTACTTC.

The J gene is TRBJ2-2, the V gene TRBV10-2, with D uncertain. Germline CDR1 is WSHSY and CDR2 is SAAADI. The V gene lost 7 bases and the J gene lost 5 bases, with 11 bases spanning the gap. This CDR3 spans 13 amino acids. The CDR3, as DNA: TGCGCCAGCATTCCCTCACGGACCGGGGAGCTGTTTTTT. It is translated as CASIPSRTGELFF.

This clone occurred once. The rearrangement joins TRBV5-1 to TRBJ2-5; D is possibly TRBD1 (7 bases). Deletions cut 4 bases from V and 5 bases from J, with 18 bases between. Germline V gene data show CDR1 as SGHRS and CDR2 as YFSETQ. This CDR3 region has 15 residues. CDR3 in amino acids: CASSDYSGGMETQYF. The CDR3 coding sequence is TGCGCCAGCAGCGACTACTCAGGGGGGATGGAGACCCAGTACTTC.

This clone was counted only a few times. DNA for the CDR3: TGTGCCAGCAGCATTGATCCATTACTTCCCGGAAACACCATATATTTT. Translation: CASSIDPLLPGNTIYF. This rearrangement joins TRBV9 to TRBJ1-3; D remains ambiguous. CDR1 and CDR2 from the germline V gene are SGDLS and YYNGEE. This CDR3 spans 16 amino acids. V dropped 4 bases and J dropped 4 bases, with 18 bases sitting between them.

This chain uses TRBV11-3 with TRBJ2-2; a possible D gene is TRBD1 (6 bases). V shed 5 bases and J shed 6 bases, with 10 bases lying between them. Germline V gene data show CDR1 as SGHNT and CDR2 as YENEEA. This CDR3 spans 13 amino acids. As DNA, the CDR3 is TGTGCCAGCAGCCGGCAGGGGTCCGGGGAGCTGTTTTTT. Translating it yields CASSRQGSGELFF. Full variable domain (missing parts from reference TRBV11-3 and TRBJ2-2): EAGVVQSPRYKIIEKKQPVAFWCNPISGHNTLYWYLQNLGQGPELLIRYENEEAVDDSQLPKDRFSAERLKGVDSTLKIQPAELGDSAVYLCASSRQGSGELFFGEGSRLTVL.

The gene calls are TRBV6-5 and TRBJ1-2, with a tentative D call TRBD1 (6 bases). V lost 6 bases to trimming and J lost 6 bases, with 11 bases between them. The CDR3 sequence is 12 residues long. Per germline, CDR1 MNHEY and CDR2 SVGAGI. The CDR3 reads CASRRSGDGYTF. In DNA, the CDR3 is TGTGCCAGCAGAAGATCAGGGGATGGCTACACCTTC.